Presented here are 2 T cell receptor beta chains from one specimen sequenced in a study of T cells after yellow fever vaccination (dated by TCRdb to between 2018 and 2020). The library was obtained by 5' RACE. TCRdb lists the instrument as Illumina HiSeq 2500. In-frame beta chains were kept once TCRdb had trimmed the public reads at Q25 with fastp and called clones with MiXCR. Each entry merges the rows of one CDR3 protein and shows their most common DNA and genes. In all, the sample holds some 350,000 distinct CDR3 sequences, and 8% to 10% of those were seen once. Approximately 18% of the sample belongs to the ten largest clones. Sample treatment or condition, as interpreted from the label and publication: live attenuated yellow fever vaccine strain. Sequencing used PBMCs, obtained on the day of the first yellow fever vaccination. All receptors derive from a man in his late teens or twenties who received the YFV17D yellow fever vaccine.

V is TRBV4-3 and J is TRBJ1-1; TRBD1 aligns across 9 bases. This CDR3 has 15 amino acids. V lost 3 bases and J lost 4; bases outside the gene matches: 6. CDR1 is LGHNA, CDR2 YSLEER, per germline. This CDR3 is CASSHGTGQGTEAFF. The CDR3 bases are TGCGCCAGCAGCCACGGGACAGGGCAAGGCACTGAAGCTTTCTTT.

V and J are TRBV6-5 and TRBJ2-3; D remains unclear. The CDR3 runs 15 residues. Germline-derived CDR1 and CDR2 are MNHEY and SVGAGI. The V end lost 0 bases, the J end lost 0 bases, and 7 bases lay between the germline ends. In nucleotides, the CDR3 is TGTGCCAGCAGTTACTCGGTATCTAGCACAGATACGCAGTATTTT. This sequence encodes CASSYSVSSTDTQYF.